This T cell receptor beta chain was found in a study of blood T cell repertoires in COVID-19 (dated by TCRdb to 2020 to 2021). With regard to the full study: Samples covering the acute and convalescent phases of COVID-19 were provided by collaborators in the United States, Italy and Spain. Where HLA class I and class II types were available, the types were taken from metadata supplied by the sample provider, not from assay-based typing. The dataset comprised deeply sampled blood TCRbeta repertoires from subjects exposed to, actively infected with, or recovered from COVID-19. Samples were obtained from the ongoing ImmuneRACE study (first 160 participants) and from over 1,000 subjects provided by 6 global collaborators. A freely available public database, intended as a resource for researchers studying the immune response to SARS-CoV-2, is where the repertoires were released. Sample metadata almost always included a de-identified subject ID, COVID-19 status, age in years and sex. The prospective study material was composed of cDNA or gDNA derived from T cells, B-cell-depleted T cells, or PBMCs. Summary of the overall study and its limitations: The amount of clinical and demographic metadata varied by source and participant and was provided uncurated.

Whole blood was collected in K2EDTA tubes by collaborating institutions according to the institutions' own protocols. For TCRbeta analysis, collaborators shipped samples in one of three forms: frozen whole blood, isolated PBMCs, or DNA extracted from either of those sample types. TCRbeta CDR3 regions were amplified from genomic DNA by means of the immunoSEQ Assay, a bias-controlled multiplex PCR. Processing in the source paper ran as follows. Within the assay, amplification of reference gene primers was used to estimate how many nucleated cells each sample contained. Sequence reads were collapsed and filtered to measure the absolute abundance of every unique TCRbeta CDR3 rearrangement. For each sample, productive Simpson clonality was calculated as the square root of Simpson's diversity index over productive rearrangements. The immuneACCESS repertoire file appears here via TCRdb, limited to in-frame rearrangements. These files lack a portion of the clones; in checked studies, under half of the deficit traces to unresolved V genes, and the cause of the others is not known. V and J calls plus clone size are reproduced from that table; the DNA served to infer D and trimming. Present in this sample are some 320,000 clones, 85% of which were seen just once. Around 6.9% of the sample comes from the top ten.

Trimming costs V 1 base and J 5 bases, and their ends lie 10 bases apart. The CDR3 runs 14 residues from the cysteine to the phenylalanine. The sequence is cut down to CDR3 DNA, 42 bases in frame from base 1. The germline V gene (reference sequence) sets CDR1 to SGHNT and CDR2 to YYREEE. As regards this clone: Its specific antigen is unknown. There are no base qualities to consult, and no much larger clone falls within one base.

This chain is built from TRBV5-4 and TRBJ1-3, with no D gene named confidently. The sequenced sample was peripheral blood. This clonotype was sampled from a human donor in a cohort sampled during active COVID-19. The CDR3: CASSLSGVRNTIYF. The DNA is TGTGCCAGCAGCTTGTCAGGCGTCAGAAACACCATATATTTT.